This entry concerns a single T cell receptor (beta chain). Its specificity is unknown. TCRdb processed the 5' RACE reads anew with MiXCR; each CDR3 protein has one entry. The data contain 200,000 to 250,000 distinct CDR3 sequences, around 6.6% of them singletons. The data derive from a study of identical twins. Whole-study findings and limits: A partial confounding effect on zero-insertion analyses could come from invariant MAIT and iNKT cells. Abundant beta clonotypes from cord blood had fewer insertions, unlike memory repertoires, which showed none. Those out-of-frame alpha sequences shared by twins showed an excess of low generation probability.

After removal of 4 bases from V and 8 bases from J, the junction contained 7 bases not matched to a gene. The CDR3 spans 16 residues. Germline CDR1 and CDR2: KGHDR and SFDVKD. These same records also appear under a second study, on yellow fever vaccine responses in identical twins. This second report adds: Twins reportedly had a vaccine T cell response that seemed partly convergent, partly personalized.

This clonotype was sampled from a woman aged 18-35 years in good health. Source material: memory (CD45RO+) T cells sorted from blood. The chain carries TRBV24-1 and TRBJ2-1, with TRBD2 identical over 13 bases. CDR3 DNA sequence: TGTGCCACCAGTGACTCCGGGACTAGCGGGAACTATGAGCAGTTCTTC. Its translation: CATSDSGTSGNYEQFF.